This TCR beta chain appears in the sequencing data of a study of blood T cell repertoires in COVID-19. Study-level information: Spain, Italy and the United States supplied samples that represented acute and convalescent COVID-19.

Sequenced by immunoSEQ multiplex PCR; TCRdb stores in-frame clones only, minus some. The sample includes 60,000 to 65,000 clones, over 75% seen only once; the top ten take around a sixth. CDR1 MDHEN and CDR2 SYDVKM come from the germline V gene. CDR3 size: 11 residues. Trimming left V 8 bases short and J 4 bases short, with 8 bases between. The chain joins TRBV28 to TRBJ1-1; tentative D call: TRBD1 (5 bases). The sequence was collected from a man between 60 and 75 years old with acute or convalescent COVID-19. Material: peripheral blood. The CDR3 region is CASARGTEAFF. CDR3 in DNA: TGTGCCAGCGCAAGGGGCACTGAAGCTTTCTTT.